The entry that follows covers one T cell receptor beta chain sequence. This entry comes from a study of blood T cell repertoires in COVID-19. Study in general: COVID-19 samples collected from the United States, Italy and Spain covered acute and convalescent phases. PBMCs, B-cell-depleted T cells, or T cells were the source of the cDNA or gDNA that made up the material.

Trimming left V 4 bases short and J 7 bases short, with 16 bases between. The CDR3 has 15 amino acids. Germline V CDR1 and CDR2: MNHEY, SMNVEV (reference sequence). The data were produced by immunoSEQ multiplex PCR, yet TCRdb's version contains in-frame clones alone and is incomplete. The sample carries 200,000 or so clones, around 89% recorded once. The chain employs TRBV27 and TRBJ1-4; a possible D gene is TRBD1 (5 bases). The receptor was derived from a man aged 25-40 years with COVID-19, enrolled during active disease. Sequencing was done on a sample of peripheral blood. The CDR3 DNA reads TGTGCCAGCAGTTCCTGGGGAGGGGAGAGTGAAAAACTGTTTTTT. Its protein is CASSSWGGESEKLFF.